This entry is about one TCR beta chain. Its antigen is not known. This sample is drawn from a study of CXCR3-negative and CXCR3-positive naive CD8 T cells. Study results and limitations: A higher hydrophobicity marked the TRB CDR3s of CXCR3-positive naive cells versus CXCR3-negative naive cells.

The CDR3 has 14 amino acids. Germline V gives CDR1 PRHDT, CDR2 FYEKMQ (reference sequence). 5' RACE with UMI labels generated the TRB cDNA libraries. From its re-call of the 5' RACE reads, TCRdb lists each CDR3 protein once, without DNA. The sample includes 150,000 to 170,000 distinct CDR3 sequences. The source is a human donor in good health. Some clones in this sample may be carry-over from other donors' samples. The sequencing sample was made of naive CXCR3+ CD8+ T cells from blood. The subset is: CD45RO-CCR7+CD27+CD95- naive CD8+ T cells expressing CXCR3 (TNR3+). V usage is TRBV13 and J usage is TRBJ2-7. The CDR3 sequence: CASSIYGERIGQYF.